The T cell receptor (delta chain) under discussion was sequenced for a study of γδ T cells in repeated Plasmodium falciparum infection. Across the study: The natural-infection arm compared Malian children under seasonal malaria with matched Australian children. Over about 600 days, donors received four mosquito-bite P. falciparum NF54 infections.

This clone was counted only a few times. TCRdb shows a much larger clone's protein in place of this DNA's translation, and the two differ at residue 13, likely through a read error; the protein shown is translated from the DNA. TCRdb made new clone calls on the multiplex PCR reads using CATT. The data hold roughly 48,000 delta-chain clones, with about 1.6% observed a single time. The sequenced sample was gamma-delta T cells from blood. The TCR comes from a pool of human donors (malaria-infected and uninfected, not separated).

The CDR3 loop reads CALGERQTPGVLPHTDKLIF. The CDR3 DNA is TGTGCTCTTGGGGAAAGACAAACCCCAGGAGTACTTCCCCACACCGATAAACTCATCTTT. This chain connects TRDV1 to TRDJ1; D might be TRDD2 (5 bases). TCRdb does not report a J gene; here it was assigned by matching the DNA to germline references. Germline lookup yields CDR1 TSWWSYY and CDR2 QGS. Trimming took 2 bases from V and 0 from J, leaving 25 bases between them. This CDR3 contains 20 residues.